This T cell receptor (beta chain) was observed in a study of blood T cell repertoires in COVID-19. Background on the study: Specimens from acute and convalescent COVID-19 originated in the United States, Italy and Spain. Sample material is recorded as cDNA or gDNA derived from T cells, B-cell-depleted T cells, or PBMCs.

Germline lookup yields CDR1 KGHSH and CDR2 LQKENI. This CDR3 has 15 residues. V gave up 2 bases and J gave up 2 bases; unmatched junction bases: 5. Study processing details: Cell counts per sample came from amplifying reference gene primers. The table came from immunoSEQ multiplex PCR; TCRdb's copy has only in-frame clones and leaves some out. The DNA was the basis for D and trimming; V, J and clone size are from that table. The repertoire holds approximately 120,000 clones, with 80% to 90% as singletons. The source material was peripheral blood. The TCR sequence derives from a man older than 75 with active or convalescent COVID-19. The chain recombines TRBV18 with TRBJ2-7; TRBD2 aligns across 8 bases. The CDR3 here is CASSPTGGVTYEQYF. The CDR3, as DNA: TGTGCCAGCTCACCAACCGGGGGGGTTACCTACGAGCAGTACTTC.